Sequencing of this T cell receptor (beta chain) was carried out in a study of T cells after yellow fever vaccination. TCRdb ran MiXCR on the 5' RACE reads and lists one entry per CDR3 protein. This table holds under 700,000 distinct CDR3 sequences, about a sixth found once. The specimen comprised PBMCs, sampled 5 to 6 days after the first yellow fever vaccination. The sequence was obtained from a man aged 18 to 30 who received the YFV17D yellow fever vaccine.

Here the CDR3 DNA reads TGTGCCAGCAGCAGACAGGATAACACCGGGGAGCTGTTTTTT. Translation gives CASSRQDNTGELFF. This chain uses TRBV7-2 with TRBJ2-2; D is perhaps TRBD1 (6 bases). CDR1 is SGHTA and CDR2 is FQGNSA in the germline V gene. The CDR3 is made up of 14 amino acids. The germline V and J ends were trimmed by 5 bases and 2 bases, with 9 bases remaining between them.